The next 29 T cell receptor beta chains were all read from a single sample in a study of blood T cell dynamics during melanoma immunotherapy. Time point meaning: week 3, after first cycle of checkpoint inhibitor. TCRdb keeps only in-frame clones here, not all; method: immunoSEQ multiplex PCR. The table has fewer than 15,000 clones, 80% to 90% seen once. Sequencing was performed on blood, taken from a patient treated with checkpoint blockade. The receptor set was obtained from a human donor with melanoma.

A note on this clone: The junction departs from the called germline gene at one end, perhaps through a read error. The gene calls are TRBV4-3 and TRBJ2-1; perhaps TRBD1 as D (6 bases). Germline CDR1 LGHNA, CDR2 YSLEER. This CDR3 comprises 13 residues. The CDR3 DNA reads TGCGCCAGCAGCAAAGAGCAGGGGACTGAGCAGTTCTTC. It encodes CASSKEQGTEQFF.

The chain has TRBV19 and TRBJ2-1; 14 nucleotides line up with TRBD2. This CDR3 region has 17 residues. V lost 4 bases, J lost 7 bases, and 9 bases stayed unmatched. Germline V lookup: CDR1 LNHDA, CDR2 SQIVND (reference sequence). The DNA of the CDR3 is TGTGCCAGTAGTAGAGGGGTAGGGACTAGCGGGAGTAATGAGCAGTTCTTC. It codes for CASSRGVGTSGSNEQFF.

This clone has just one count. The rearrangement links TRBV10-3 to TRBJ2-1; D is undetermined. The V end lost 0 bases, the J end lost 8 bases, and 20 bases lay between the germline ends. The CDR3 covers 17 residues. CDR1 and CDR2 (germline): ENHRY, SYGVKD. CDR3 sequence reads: CAISESSLPKMMDEQFF. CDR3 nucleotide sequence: TGTGCCATCAGTGAGTCGAGTCTCCCCAAGATGATGGATGAGCAGTTCTTC.

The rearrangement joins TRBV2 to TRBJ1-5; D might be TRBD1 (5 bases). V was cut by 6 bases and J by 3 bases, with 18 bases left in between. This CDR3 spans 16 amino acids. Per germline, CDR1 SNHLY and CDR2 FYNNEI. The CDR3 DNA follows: TGTGCCAGCAGGGAAAGGGGTTTCCGGGACAATCAGCCCCAGCATTTT. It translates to CASRERGFRDNQPQHF.

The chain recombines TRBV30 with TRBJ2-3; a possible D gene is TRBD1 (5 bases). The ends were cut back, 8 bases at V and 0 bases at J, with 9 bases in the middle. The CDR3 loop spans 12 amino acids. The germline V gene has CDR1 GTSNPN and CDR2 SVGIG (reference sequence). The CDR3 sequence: CAGASSTDTQYF. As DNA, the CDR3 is TGTGCCGGGGCTTCTAGCACAGATACGCAGTATTTT. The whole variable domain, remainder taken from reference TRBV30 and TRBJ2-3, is SQTIHQWPATLVQPVGSPLSLECTVEGTSNPNLYWYRQAAGRGLQLLFYSVGIGQISSEVPQNLSASRPQDRQFILSSKKLLLSDSGFYLCAGASSTDTQYFGPGTRLTVL.

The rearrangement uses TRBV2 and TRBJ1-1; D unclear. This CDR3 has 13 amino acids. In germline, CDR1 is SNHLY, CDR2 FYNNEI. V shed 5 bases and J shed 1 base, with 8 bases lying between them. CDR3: CASSTQRNTEAFF. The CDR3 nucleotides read TGTGCCAGCAGTACCCAGAGGAACACTGAAGCTTTCTTT.

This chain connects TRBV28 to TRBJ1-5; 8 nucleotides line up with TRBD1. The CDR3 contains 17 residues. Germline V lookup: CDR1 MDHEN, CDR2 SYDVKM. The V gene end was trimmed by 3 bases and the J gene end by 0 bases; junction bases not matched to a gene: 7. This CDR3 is CASSFQGRGHSNQPQHF. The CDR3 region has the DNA TGTGCCAGCAGTTTTCAGGGCAGGGGGCATAGCAATCAGCCCCAGCATTTT.

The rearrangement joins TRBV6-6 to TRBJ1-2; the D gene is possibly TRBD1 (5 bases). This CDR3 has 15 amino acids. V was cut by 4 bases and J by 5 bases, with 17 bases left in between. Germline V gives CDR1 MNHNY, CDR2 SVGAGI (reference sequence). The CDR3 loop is CASSSNRDQKYGYTF. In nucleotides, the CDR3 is TGTGCCAGCAGTTCTAATCGGGACCAGAAATATGGCTACACCTTC.

CDR3 nucleotides: TGTGCCAGCAGCTTGGGGGGACTAGCGGGGTCGAACACCGGGGAGCTGTTTTTT. Its translation is CASSLGGLAGSNTGELFF. This chain links TRBV5-4 with TRBJ2-2, with 13 bases matching TRBD2. The CDR3 has 18 residues. Unmatched junction bases numbered 2, after V lost 0 bases and J lost 0 bases. Germline CDR1 and CDR2: SGHNT and YYREEE (reference sequence).

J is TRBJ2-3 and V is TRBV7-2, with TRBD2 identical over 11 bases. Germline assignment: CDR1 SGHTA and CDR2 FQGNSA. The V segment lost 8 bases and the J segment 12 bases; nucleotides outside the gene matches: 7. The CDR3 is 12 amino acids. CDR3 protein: CASGELAGVQYF. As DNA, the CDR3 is TGTGCCAGCGGTGAACTAGCGGGAGTTCAGTATTTT.

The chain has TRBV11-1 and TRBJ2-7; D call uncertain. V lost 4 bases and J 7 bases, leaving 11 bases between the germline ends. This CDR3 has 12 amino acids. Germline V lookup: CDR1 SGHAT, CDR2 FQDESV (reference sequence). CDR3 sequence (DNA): TGTGCCAGCAGCTCCCCCCCAGGTGAGCAGTACTTC. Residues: CASSSPPGEQYF.

The CDR3 protein is CASSGVTGTHEQYF. In DNA form, the CDR3 reads TGTGCCAGCAGTGGTGTGACAGGGACACACGAGCAGTACTTC. The chain joins TRBV6-1 to TRBJ2-7, with 7 positions matching TRBD1. Per the germline V gene, CDR1 is MNHNS and CDR2 is SASEGT. The CDR3 totals 14 residues. The trim removed 4 bases at V and 5 bases at J, leaving 8 bases unmatched.

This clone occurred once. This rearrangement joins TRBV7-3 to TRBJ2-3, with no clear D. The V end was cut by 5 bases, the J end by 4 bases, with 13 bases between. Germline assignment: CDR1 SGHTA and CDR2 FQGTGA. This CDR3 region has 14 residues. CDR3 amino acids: CASSLTNGPDTQYF. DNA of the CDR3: TGTGCCAGCAGCCTCACCAATGGTCCAGATACGCAGTATTTT.

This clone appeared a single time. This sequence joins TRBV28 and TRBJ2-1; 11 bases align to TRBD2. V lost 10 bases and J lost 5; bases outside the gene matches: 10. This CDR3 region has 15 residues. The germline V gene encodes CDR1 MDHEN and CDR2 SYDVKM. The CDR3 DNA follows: TGTGCCACGAGACTAGCGGGAATCGGGAACAATGAGCAGTTCTTC. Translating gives CATRLAGIGNNEQFF.

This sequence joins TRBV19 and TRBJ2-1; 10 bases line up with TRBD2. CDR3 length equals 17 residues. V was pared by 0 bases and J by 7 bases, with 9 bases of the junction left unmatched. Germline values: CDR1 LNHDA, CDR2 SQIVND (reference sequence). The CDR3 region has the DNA TGTGCCAGTAGTATAGATTGGGCTAGCGGGAGTTATAATGAGCAGTTCTTC. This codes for CASSIDWASGSYNEQFF. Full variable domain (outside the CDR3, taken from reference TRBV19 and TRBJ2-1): DGGITQSPKYLFRKEGQNVTLSCEQNLNHDAMYWYRQDPGQGLRLIYYSQIVNDFQKGDIAEGYSVSREKKESFPLTVTSAQKNPTAFYLCASSIDWASGSYNEQFFGPGTRLTVL.

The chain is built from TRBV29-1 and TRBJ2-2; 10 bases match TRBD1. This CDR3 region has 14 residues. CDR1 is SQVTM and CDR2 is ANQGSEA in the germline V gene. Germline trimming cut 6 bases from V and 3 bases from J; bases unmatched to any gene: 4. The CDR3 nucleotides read TGCAGCGTGACAGGGGGCGGCTACACCGGGGAGCTGTTTTTT. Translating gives CSVTGGGYTGELFF.

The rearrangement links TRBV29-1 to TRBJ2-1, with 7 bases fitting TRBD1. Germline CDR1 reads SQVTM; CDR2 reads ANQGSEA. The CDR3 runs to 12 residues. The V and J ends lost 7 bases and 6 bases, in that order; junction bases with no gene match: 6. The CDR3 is CSGRQGVNEQFF. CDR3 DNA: TGCAGCGGGCGACAGGGAGTCAATGAGCAGTTCTTC.

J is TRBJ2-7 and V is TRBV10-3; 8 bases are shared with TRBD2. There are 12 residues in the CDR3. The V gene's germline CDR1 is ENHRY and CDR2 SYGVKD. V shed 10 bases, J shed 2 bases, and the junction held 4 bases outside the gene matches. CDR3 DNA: TGTGCCACGGGACTAGACCCCTACGAGCAGTACTTC. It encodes CATGLDPYEQYF.

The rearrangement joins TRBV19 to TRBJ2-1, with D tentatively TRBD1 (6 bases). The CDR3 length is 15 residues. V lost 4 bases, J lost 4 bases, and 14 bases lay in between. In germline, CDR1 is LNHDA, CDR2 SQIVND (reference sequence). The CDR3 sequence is CASSTRWGPYNEQFF. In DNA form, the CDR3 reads TGTGCCAGTAGTACCAGGTGGGGGCCTTACAATGAGCAGTTCTTC.

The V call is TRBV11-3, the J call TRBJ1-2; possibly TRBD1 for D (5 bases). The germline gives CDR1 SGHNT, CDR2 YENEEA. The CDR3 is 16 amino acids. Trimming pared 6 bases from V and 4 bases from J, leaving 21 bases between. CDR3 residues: CASRHPSRGEVYGYTF. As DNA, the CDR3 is TGTGCCAGCAGGCACCCATCGAGGGGAGAGGTCTATGGCTACACCTTC.

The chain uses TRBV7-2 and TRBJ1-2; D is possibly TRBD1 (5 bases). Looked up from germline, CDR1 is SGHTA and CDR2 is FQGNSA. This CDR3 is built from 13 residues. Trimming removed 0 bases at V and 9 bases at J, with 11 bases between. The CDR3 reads CASSLATAGSYTF. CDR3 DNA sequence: TGTGCCAGCAGCTTAGCGACAGCCGGCAGCTACACCTTC.

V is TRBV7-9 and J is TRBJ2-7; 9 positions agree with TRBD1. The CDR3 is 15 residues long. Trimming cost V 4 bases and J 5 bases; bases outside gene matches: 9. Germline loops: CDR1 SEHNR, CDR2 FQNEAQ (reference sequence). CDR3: CASSYTRGQGDEQYF. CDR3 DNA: TGTGCCAGCAGCTACACCCGGGGACAGGGAGACGAGCAGTACTTC.

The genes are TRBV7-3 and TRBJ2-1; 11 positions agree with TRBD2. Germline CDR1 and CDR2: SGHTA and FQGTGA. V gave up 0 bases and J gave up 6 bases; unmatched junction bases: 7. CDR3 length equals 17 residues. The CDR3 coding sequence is TGTGCCAGCAGCTTAACTAGCGGGAGGGCTCGTCCCAATGAGCAGTTCTTC. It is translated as CASSLTSGRARPNEQFF.

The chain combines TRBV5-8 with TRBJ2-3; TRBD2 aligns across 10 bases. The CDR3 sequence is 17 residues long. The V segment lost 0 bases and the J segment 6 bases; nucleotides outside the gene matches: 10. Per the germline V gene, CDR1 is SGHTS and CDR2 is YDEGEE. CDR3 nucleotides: TGTGCCAGCAGCTTGGGACACGTCACTAGCGGGATGGATACGCAGTATTTT. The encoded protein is CASSLGHVTSGMDTQYF.

The CDR3 nucleotides are TGTGCCAGCACCGAGCCGACCGGGGAGCTGTTTTTT. Its translation: CASTEPTGELFF. The chain has TRBV2 and TRBJ2-2; no clear D. The CDR3 consists of 12 residues. V lost 7 bases to trimming and J lost 5 bases, with 8 bases between them. The germline CDR1 and CDR2 sequences are SNHLY and FYNNEI.

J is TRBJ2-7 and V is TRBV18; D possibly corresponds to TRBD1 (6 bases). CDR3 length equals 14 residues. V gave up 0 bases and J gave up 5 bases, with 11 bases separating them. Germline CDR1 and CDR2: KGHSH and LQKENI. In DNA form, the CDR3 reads TGTGCCAGCTCACCACCGACAGGAGGCCACGAGCAGTACTTC. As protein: CASSPPTGGHEQYF. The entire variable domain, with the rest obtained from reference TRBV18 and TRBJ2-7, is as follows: NAGVMQNPRHLVRRRGQEARLRCSPMKGHSHVYWYRQLPEEGLKFMVYLQKENIIDESGMPKERFSAEFPKEGPSILRIQQVVRGDSAAYFCASSPPTGGHEQYFGPGTRLTVT.

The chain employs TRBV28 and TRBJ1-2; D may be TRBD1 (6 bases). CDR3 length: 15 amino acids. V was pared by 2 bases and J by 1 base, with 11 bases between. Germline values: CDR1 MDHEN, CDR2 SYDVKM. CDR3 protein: CASSLQGPGNYGYTF. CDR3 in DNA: TGTGCCAGCAGTTTACAGGGGCCCGGTAACTATGGCTACACCTTC.

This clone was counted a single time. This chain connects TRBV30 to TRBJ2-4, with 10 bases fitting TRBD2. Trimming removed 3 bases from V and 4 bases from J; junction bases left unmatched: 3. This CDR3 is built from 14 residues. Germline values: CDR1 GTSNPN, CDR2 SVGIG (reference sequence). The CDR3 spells CAWRGLAYKNIQYF. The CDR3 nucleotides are TGTGCCTGGAGGGGACTAGCGTATAAAAACATTCAGTACTTC. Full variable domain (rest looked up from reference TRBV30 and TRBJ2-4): SQTIHQWPATLVQPVGSPLSLECTVEGTSNPNLYWYRQAAGRGLQLLFYSVGIGQISSEVPQNLSASRPQDRQFILSSKKLLLSDSGFYLCAWRGLAYKNIQYFGAGTRLSVL.

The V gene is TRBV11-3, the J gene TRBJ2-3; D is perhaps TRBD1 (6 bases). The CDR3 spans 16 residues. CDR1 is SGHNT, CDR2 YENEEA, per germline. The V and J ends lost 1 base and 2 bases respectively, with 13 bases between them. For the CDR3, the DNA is TGTGCCAGCAGCTTAGTTACAGGGTCGGCCACAGATACGCAGTATTTT. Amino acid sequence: CASSLVTGSATDTQYF.